Sequencing of this T cell receptor beta chain was carried out in a study of T cells in Graves' hyperthyroidism and ophthalmopathy. Study-level results: Ophthalmopathy, as predicted by the model, came a median 6.5 months after the prediction.

Comments on this clonotype: Its antigen is unidentified.

The germline V gene encodes CDR1 SGHDT and CDR2 YYEEEE. J lost 1 base, V lost 2 bases, and 1 base had no gene match. The CDR3 runs 16 residues. Amplified TCR beta CDR3 regions came from RNA transcripts. The TCR CDR3 first-round RT-PCR relied on the HTBI primer set. In TCRdb, the multiplex PCR reads were re-called with MiXCR into one record per CDR3 protein. Counted here are fewer than 350,000 distinct CDR3 sequences, around 20% occurring once; the ten biggest clones make up less than 40%. The chain links TRBV5-6 to TRBJ2-2, with TRBD2 identical over 11 bases. Sequenced input: blood. The clonotype comes from a man over 45 with Graves' ophthalmopathy. The CDR3 loop is CASSLTSGRNTGELFF. CDR3 in DNA: TGTGCCAGCAGCTTAACTAGCGGGAGGAACACCGGGGAGCTGTTTTTT.